These 32 T cell receptor beta chains were all obtained from the same sample, sequenced in a study of coeliac disease (dated by TCRdb to 2021 to 2024). Receptor amplification or capture employed the immunoSEQ multiplex PCR assay. The clones in this table, taken by TCRdb from immuneACCESS, are in-frame only. Not every clone is retained; where verified, under half of the shortfall comes from an unresolved V gene, and the cause of the rest is unknown. Across this sample there are some 2,500 clones, with over 60% seen only once. The ten largest clones represent roughly 13% of the sample. Source material: lamina propria lymphocytes from the gut. Read against the paper, the sample's cell subset or site label means: lamina propria cell (LPC) fraction of small intestinal biopsy. The receptors derive from a woman in her seventies with celiac disease on a gluten-free diet.

The chain recombines TRBV2 with TRBJ2-7; D is possibly TRBD2 (7 bases). This CDR3 region has 15 residues. Germline V gene data show CDR1 as SNHLY and CDR2 as FYNNEI. V was cut by 3 bases and J by 0 bases, with 12 bases left in between. CDR3 sequence reads: CASSEGAGVSYEQYV. The DNA of the CDR3 is TGTGCCAGCAGTGAGGGGGCGGGAGTCTCCTACGAGCAGTACGTC.

The chain carries TRBV5-1 and TRBJ2-7; 10 positions match TRBD1. After removal of 5 bases from V and 6 bases from J, the junction contained 8 bases not matched to a gene. CDR3 length equals 14 residues. Germline V gives CDR1 SGHRS, CDR2 YFSETQ. CDR3: CASRSGTGVREQYF. CDR3 sequence (DNA): TGCGCCAGCAGGTCAGGGACAGGGGTTCGCGAGCAGTACTTC.

The rearrangement uses TRBV27 and TRBJ2-3; TRBD1 might be the D (6 bases). Trimming removed 3 bases from V and 12 bases from J, with 19 bases in between. The CDR3 has 14 residues. Germline CDR1 reads MNHEY; CDR2 reads SMNVEV (reference sequence). CDR3 amino acids: CASSFGAGASPQYF. The CDR3, as DNA: TGTGCCAGCAGTTTTGGGGCAGGGGCCTCTCCACAGTATTTT.

This clone was picked up a small number of times. V and J are TRBV10-1 and TRBJ2-7; TRBD2 agrees at 11 bases. Germline CDR1 reads WNHNN; CDR2 reads SYGVQD (reference sequence). This CDR3 is built from 20 residues. Trimming took 7 bases from V and 0 from J; bases not matched to a gene: 20. The CDR3 nucleotides are TGCGCCAGCACCTTACCCCCGTCTAGCGGGAGGACGACAAACTCCTACGAGCAGTACGTC. Its translation is CASTLPPSSGRTTNSYEQYV.

CDR3 in DNA: TGTGCCAGCAGTGTGAGGACAGGGGGCTATGGCTACACCTTC. Translating gives CASSVRTGGYGYTF. This chain connects TRBV6-1 to TRBJ1-2; 10 nucleotides match TRBD1. Germline lookup yields CDR1 MNHNS and CDR2 SASEGT. V dropped 4 bases and J dropped 4; count of bases not matched to a gene: 3. This CDR3 region has 14 residues.

This chain connects TRBV14 to TRBJ2-1; D is perhaps TRBD1 (6 bases). CDR3 length: 12 residues. Trimming took 3 bases from V and 11 from J, leaving 11 bases between them. The germline gives CDR1 SGHDN, CDR2 FVKESK. This CDR3 reads CASSQYRVQQFF. The CDR3 DNA sequence: TGTGCCAGCAGCCAGTACAGGGTGCAGCAGTTCTTC.

In its sample, this clone was seen once. This rearrangement joins TRBV7-2 to TRBJ1-3; D ambiguous. The CDR3 extends over 15 amino acids. Germline assignment: CDR1 SGHTA and CDR2 FQGNSA. Trimming left V 1 base short and J 0 bases short, with 7 bases between. CDR3 bases: TGTGCCAGCAGCTTAGGACACGCCTCTGGAAACACCATATATTTT. Protein: CASSLGHASGNTIYF.

V and J are TRBV9 and TRBJ2-3; 9 bases agree with TRBD2. V lost 2 bases to trimming and J lost 1 base; unmatched junction nucleotides: 5. Germline V lookup: CDR1 SGDLS, CDR2 YYNGEE. The CDR3 runs to 16 residues. Here the CDR3 DNA reads TGTGCCAGCAGCGTTATAATAGCGGGGGGCACAGATACGCAGTATTTT. This gives the protein CASSVIIAGGTDTQYF.

As for this clone: Germline is not matched at one junction end, which may reflect a read error. This chain joins TRBV5-1 and TRBJ2-1; TRBD2 might be the D (7 bases). The CDR3 covers 15 residues. Germline CDR1 SGHRS, CDR2 YFSETQ. This CDR3 is CASSLAVGGALEQFF. Here the CDR3 DNA reads TGTGCCAGCAGCTTGGCCGTGGGGGGGGCATTGGAGCAGTTCTTC.

In this sample, this clone turned up once. The V gene is TRBV6-5, the J gene TRBJ2-5; no clear D. V was cut by 3 bases and J by 6 bases, with 5 bases left in between. Germline CDR1 reads MNHEY; CDR2 reads SVGAGI. This CDR3 comprises 11 residues. CDR3 nucleotides: TGTGCCAGCAGTTATGAGCAGACCCAGTACTTC. Translated: CASSYEQTQYF.

V and J are TRBV30 and TRBJ2-3; possibly TRBD2 for D (5 bases). Between the trimmed V and J ends, which lost 3 bases and 0 bases, there was a span of 7 bases. Germline CDR1 reads GTSNPN; CDR2 reads SVGIG (reference sequence). CDR3 length: 13 amino acids. CDR3 bases: TGTGCCTGGAGCGGGATTAGCACAGATACGCAGTATTTT. Translation gives CAWSGISTDTQYF.

The rearrangement links TRBV4-2 to TRBJ2-1, with 15 bases matching TRBD2. J lost 8 bases, V lost 0 bases, and 5 bases had no gene match. Germline values: CDR1 LGHNA, CDR2 YNFKEQ. The CDR3 loop spans 17 amino acids. The CDR3 DNA is TGTGCCAGCAGCCAAGAAGGGACTAGCGGGGGGCCGCATGAGCAGTTCTTC. Amino acid sequence: CASSQEGTSGGPHEQFF.

The rearrangement uses TRBV9 and TRBJ2-1; TRBD1 aligns across 11 bases. CDR1 and CDR2 (germline): SGDLS, YYNGEE. V shed 3 bases and J 0 bases; nucleotides not matched to a gene: 8. This CDR3 has 18 amino acids. CDR3 amino acids: CASSEAAGTGGSYNEQFF. CDR3 coding DNA: TGTGCCAGCAGCGAAGCCGCCGGGACAGGGGGCTCCTACAATGAGCAGTTCTTC.

The chain uses TRBV7-9 and TRBJ2-3; 11 nucleotides match TRBD2. CDR3 length: 15 residues. CDR1 and CDR2 from the germline V gene are SEHNR and FQNEAQ (reference sequence). J gave up 8 bases and V 5 bases, and 9 bases lay outside the gene matches. The CDR3 protein is CASSPLLAGAGTQYF. The CDR3 DNA reads TGTGCCAGCAGCCCCCTACTAGCGGGGGCCGGTACGCAGTATTTT. Together with reference TRBV7-9 and TRBJ2-3, the CDR3 gives the full variable domain: DTGVSQNPRHKITKRGQNVTFRCDPISEHNRLYWYRQTLGQGPEFLTYFQNEAQLEKSRLLSDRFSAERPKGSFSTLEIQRTEQGDSAMYLCASSPLLAGAGTQYFGPGTRLTVL.

With regard to this clone: Germline and junction disagree at one end, which may indicate a read error. V is TRBV18 and J is TRBJ2-2, with 8 bases aligning to TRBD2. Germline V gives CDR1 KGHSH, CDR2 LQKENI. The CDR3 totals 17 residues. The CDR3 nucleotides read TGTGTCAGCTCACCGATTGGGACTAGAACGAACACCGGGGAGCTGTTTTTT. Translating it yields CVSSPIGTRTNTGELFF.

The V call is TRBV7-2, the J call TRBJ2-5; D possibly corresponds to TRBD2 (6 bases). Trimming stripped 2 bases from V and 4 bases from J, with 11 bases between. The CDR3 is 14 amino acids. CDR1 and CDR2 (germline): SGHTA, FQGNSA. The CDR3 sequence: CASSLYGSSETQYF. DNA of the CDR3: TGTGCCAGCAGCTTATACGGGAGCTCAGAGACCCAGTACTTC.

This clone was seen more than once but under ten times. The chain recombines TRBV15 with TRBJ1-2; D remains unclear. The V end lost 0 bases, the J end lost 4 bases, and 12 bases lay between the germline ends. The CDR3 sequence is 15 residues long. The germline CDR1 and CDR2 sequences are LNHNV and YYDKDF (reference sequence). DNA for the CDR3: TGTGCCACCAGCAGAGATCGGGAACTTAGCTATGGCTACACCTTC. This encodes CATSRDRELSYGYTF.

The rearrangement uses TRBV18 and TRBJ1-2; weak D call: TRBD1 (5 bases). With 7 bases removed from V and 8 bases from J, the gap between germline ends came to 20 bases. CDR1 is KGHSH and CDR2 is LQKENI in the germline V gene. This CDR3 spans 14 amino acids. CDR3 DNA sequence: TGTGCCAGCTTTCACGGAAGGGGCCAGGAAGGCTACACCTTC. Its translation: CASFHGRGQEGYTF.

As to this clone: Additional DNA sequences in this sample encode the identical CDR3. The chain has TRBV5-1 and TRBJ1-1; tentatively, D is TRBD1 (5 bases). CDR1 and CDR2 (germline): SGHRS, YFSETQ. V was clipped by 3 bases and J by 0 bases, with 12 bases between them. CDR3 length: 15 amino acids. DNA of the CDR3: TGCGCCAGCAGCTCGGGACTGATTCTGAACACTGAAGCTTTCTTT. It translates to CASSSGLILNTEAFF.

This rearrangement joins TRBV5-4 to TRBJ2-5; possibly TRBD2 for D (7 bases). The CDR3 totals 15 residues. CDR1 and CDR2 (germline): SGHNT, YYREEE (reference sequence). Trimming cost V 4 bases and J 5 bases, with 18 bases left between them. The chain's CDR3 is CASSAGGASEETQYF. CDR3 coding DNA: TGTGCCAGCAGCGCTGGGGGGGCGTCGGAGGAGACCCAGTACTTC. Supplemented by reference TRBV5-4 and TRBJ2-5, the full variable domain reads ETGVTQSPTHLIKTRGQQVTLRCSSQSGHNTVSWYQQALGQGPQFIFQYYREEENGRGNFPPRFSGLQFPNYSSELNVNALELDDSALYLCASSAGGASEETQYFGPGTRLLVL.

This clone occurred a few times. J is TRBJ2-3 and V is TRBV9; 9 nucleotides line up with TRBD2. In germline, CDR1 is SGDLS, CDR2 YYNGEE. The length of the CDR3 is 15 residues. Trimming removed 3 bases from V and 4 bases from J; junction bases left unmatched: 6. CDR3 nucleotide sequence: TGTGCCAGCAGCGGGAACGCGGGGGGGCCAGATACGCAGTATTTT. As protein: CASSGNAGGPDTQYF.

The chain uses TRBV19 and TRBJ1-3; D is possibly TRBD1 (6 bases). Germline CDR1 and CDR2: LNHDA and SQIVND (reference sequence). The V end lost 7 bases, the J end lost 0 bases, and 13 bases lay between the germline ends. The CDR3 loop spans 15 amino acids. The CDR3 coding sequence is TGTGCCAGTACGGCGACAGGCAACTCTGGAAACACCATATATTTT. This translates into CASTATGNSGNTIYF.

This chain uses TRBV5-4 with TRBJ2-1; D call uncertain. Germline assignment: CDR1 SGHNT and CDR2 YYREEE (reference sequence). The CDR3 is made up of 11 amino acids. V lost 2 bases to trimming and J lost 15 bases, with 12 bases between them. The CDR3 DNA sequence: TGTGCCAGCAGCTTCGGTAGTATTCGGTTCTTC. Its protein product is CASSFGSIRFF. The complete variable domain, with remaining parts taken from reference TRBV5-4 and TRBJ2-1, reads ETGVTQSPTHLIKTRGQQVTLRCSSQSGHNTVSWYQQALGQGPQFIFQYYREEENGRGNFPPRFSGLQFPNYSSELNVNALELDDSALYLCASSFGSIRFFGPGTRLTVL.

V is TRBV7-3 and J is TRBJ2-5, with 14 bases identical to TRBD2. The CDR3 has 16 residues. The V gene end was trimmed by 5 bases and the J gene end by 5 bases; junction bases not matched to a gene: 7. Germline V gene lookup returns CDR1 SGHTA and CDR2 FQGTGA. This chain's CDR3 is CASSPGLAGEGETQYF. In DNA, the CDR3 is TGTGCCAGCAGCCCGGGACTAGCGGGAGAAGGGGAGACCCAGTACTTC. The full variable domain, completed using reference TRBV7-3 and TRBJ2-5, is GAGVSQTPSNKVTEKGKYVELRCDPISGHTALYWYRQSLGQGPEFLIYFQGTGAADDSGLPNDRFFAVRPEGSVSTLKIQRTERGDSAVYLCASSPGLAGEGETQYFGPGTRLLVL.

Written as DNA, the CDR3 is TGTGCCAGTAGTATAGGGAGATACGAGCAGTACTTC. Protein: CASSIGRYEQYF. The V gene is TRBV19, the J gene TRBJ2-7; D is ambiguous. The V end was cut by 1 base, the J end by 4 bases, with 5 bases between. The germline gives CDR1 LNHDA, CDR2 SQIVND (reference sequence). The CDR3 extends over 12 amino acids.

The V call is TRBV10-3, the J call TRBJ2-7; no definite D call. There are 12 residues in the CDR3. Germline CDR1 reads ENHRY; CDR2 reads SYGVKD. Trimming stripped 6 bases from V and 4 bases from J, with 10 bases between. The CDR3: CAISPERYEQYF. Here the CDR3 DNA reads TGTGCCATCAGCCCTGAACGGTACGAGCAGTACTTC.

This chain links TRBV7-9 with TRBJ2-3; 13 nucleotides agree with TRBD2. The trim removed 5 bases at V and 5 bases at J, leaving 10 bases unmatched. The CDR3 has 17 amino acids. CDR1 and CDR2 from the germline V gene are SEHNR and FQNEAQ (reference sequence). The CDR3: CASSPDGTSGVKDTQYF. Here the CDR3 DNA reads TGTGCCAGCAGCCCCGACGGGACTAGCGGGGTGAAAGATACGCAGTATTTT.

With regard to this clone: The junction does not match germline at one end; this may be a read error. The rearrangement links TRBV5-1 to TRBJ2-1; 9 nucleotides line up with TRBD1. Germline-derived CDR1 and CDR2 are SGHRS and YFSETQ. The CDR3 spans 14 residues. CDR3 loop: CASSLGQGYNEQFF. The CDR3, as DNA: TGTGCCAGCAGCTTGGGACAGGGCTACAATGAGCAGTTCTTC.

This chain joins TRBV28 and TRBJ2-6; the D is unclear. V lost 3 bases and J 0 bases, leaving 9 bases between the germline ends. Germline assignment: CDR1 MDHEN and CDR2 SYDVKM. CDR3 length: 16 amino acids. The CDR3 loop reads CASSFLLLSGANVLTF. Here the CDR3 DNA reads TGTGCCAGCAGTTTCCTACTCCTCTCTGGGGCCAACGTCCTGACTTTC. Looking up the rest from reference TRBV28 and TRBJ2-6 gives the full variable domain: DVKVTQSSRYLVKRTGEKVFLECVQDMDHENMFWYRQDPGLGLRLIYFSYDVKMKEKGDIPEGYSVSREKKERFSLILESASTNQTSMYLCASSFLLLSGANVLTFGAGSRLTVL.

This sequence joins TRBV19 and TRBJ1-6; weak D call: TRBD1 (6 bases). V shed 6 bases and J shed 7 bases, with 13 bases lying between them. The germline gives CDR1 LNHDA, CDR2 SQIVND (reference sequence). The CDR3 contains 14 residues. CDR3 nucleotide sequence: TGTGCCAGTAGAACCGGGACAACAAATTCACCCCTCCACTTT. Encoded protein: CASRTGTTNSPLHF.

The gene calls are TRBV12-5 and TRBJ2-2, with 9 bases that match TRBD2. Per the germline V gene, CDR1 is LGHNT and CDR2 is FRNRAP. The V gene end was trimmed by 5 bases and the J gene end by 4 bases; junction bases not matched to a gene: 8. The CDR3 sequence is 16 residues long. The CDR3 DNA is TGTGCTAGTGGTGAGGGAAGCGGGGGGCGCACCGGGGAGCTGTTTTTT. This encodes CASGEGSGGRTGELFF.

This clone was detected a few times. A junction end diverges from the germline sequence, so it may reflect a read error. V and J are TRBV7-7 and TRBJ1-2, with 8 bases matching TRBD1. CDR1 SSHAT and CDR2 FNYEAQ come from the germline V gene (reference sequence). The CDR3 is 15 amino acids. The CDR3 sequence is CASSLSDRAVYGYTF. The CDR3 coding sequence is TGTGCTAGCAGCTTATCGGACAGGGCGGTTTATGGCTACACCTTC.